The T cell receptor (beta chain) described here comes from a study of T cell clones after liver transplantation. Study summary: TCRbeta sequencing after a pre-transplant mixed lymphocyte reaction identified graft-donor-reactive clones, later tracked in post-transplant blood.

Sequencing used immunoSEQ multiplex PCR; TCRdb keeps in-frame clones, though not all of them. This sample yields 45,000 to 60,000 clones, of which under 85% are seen a single time; about 9.7% belongs to the top ten. Germline CDR1 and CDR2: SGHRS and YFSETQ. V lost 2 bases and J lost 0, with 15 bases in between. CDR3 length: 18 residues. This TCR was recovered from a human patient who received a liver transplant. These T cells may partly come from the graft donor. The chain is built from TRBV5-1 and TRBJ1-6, with D perhaps TRBD1 (5 bases). The sequenced sample was CD4+ T cells from blood, obtained at the 22-month timepoint. The CDR3 DNA sequence: TGCGCCAGCAGCTTATTTCCGACAGATAGCTCCTATAATTCACCCCTCCACTTT. Protein sequence: CASSLFPTDSSYNSPLHF.